Following are 8 T cell receptor beta chains from one sample sequenced in a study of blood T cells in healthy people across ages. It was with a sample-barcoded 5' primer and a J-beta primer mix that a second PCR of roughly 6 to 12 cycles was run. MiXCR, applied by TCRdb to the 5' RACE reads, yields one record per CDR3 protein. The table lists 650,000 to 700,000 distinct CDR3 sequences, approximately 30% of them singletons. The material sequenced was blood. Source of these receptors: an elderly woman in good health.

This clonotype was seen ten or more times. The rearrangement joins TRBV10-3 to TRBJ2-7; no clear D. Germline loops: CDR1 ENHRY, CDR2 SYGVKD. Between the trimmed V and J ends, which lost 3 bases and 5 bases, there was a span of 5 bases. This CDR3 contains 11 residues. The DNA of the CDR3 is TGTGCCATCAGTGATCTCCACGAGCAGTACTTC. Protein: CAISDLHEQYF.

To note about this clonotype: Possible read error: a much larger clone is one base away. The chain is built from TRBV20-1 and TRBJ2-5, with 9 bases fitting TRBD1. The DNA end lines up better with TRBJ2-7; the J call may be wrong. This CDR3 spans 17 amino acids. Germline V gene lookup returns CDR1 DFQATT and CDR2 SNEGSKA (reference sequence). Here the CDR3 reads CSATDQLGGQGRREQYF. The CDR3 DNA is TGCAGTGCTACAGATCAGCTAGGGGGACAGGGACGACGCGAGCAGTACTTC.

This clonotype was recorded many times. The chain joins TRBV24-1 to TRBJ2-3; D gene uncertain. Germline CDR1 KGHDR, CDR2 SFDVKD. The CDR3 loop spans 14 amino acids. V was shortened by 3 bases and J by 4 bases, with 10 bases between the two germline ends. For the CDR3, the DNA is TGTGCCACCAGTGATGCTGTCCGGGCAGATACGCAGTATTTT. It codes for CATSDAVRADTQYF.

This clonotype was observed at least ten times. The chain employs TRBV9 and TRBJ2-5; unclear D gene. Between the trimmed V and J ends, which lost 4 bases and 5 bases, there was a span of 18 bases. The CDR3 is 15 amino acids. Germline V gene sequence: CDR1 SGDLS, CDR2 YYNGEE. CDR3 amino acids: CASSSRAMGGETQYF. Here the CDR3 DNA reads TGTGCCAGCAGCTCGAGAGCTATGGGTGGGGAGACCCAGTACTTC. The full variable domain, in which reference TRBV9 and TRBJ2-5 provide the parts outside the CDR3, is DSGVTQTPKHLITATGQRVTLRCSPRSGDLSVYWYQQSLDQGLQFLIQYYNGEERAKGNILERFSAQQFPDLHSELNLSSLELGDSALYFCASSSRAMGGETQYFGPGTRLLVL.

The chain joins TRBV11-2 to TRBJ2-2, with D tentatively TRBD2 (5 bases). Trimming pared 4 bases from V and 5 bases from J, leaving 11 bases between. CDR1 and CDR2 from the germline V gene are SGHAT and FQNNGV. CDR3 length equals 14 residues. The CDR3 sequence is CASSSDPGTGELFF. The CDR3 nucleotides read TGTGCCAGCAGCTCAGATCCGGGGACCGGGGAGCTGTTTTTT.

This clonotype was counted between two and nine times. The chain carries TRBV28 and TRBJ1-1; unclear D gene. Germline CDR1 reads MDHEN; CDR2 reads SYDVKM. The V end lost 6 bases, the J end lost 2 bases, and 22 bases lay between the germline ends. The CDR3 is 17 amino acids. This chain's CDR3 is CASSLAVTWSSNTEAFF. CDR3 nucleotide sequence: TGTGCCAGCAGCCTAGCAGTCACGTGGAGTTCAAACACTGAAGCTTTCTTT.

This clonotype showed up many times. CDR3 sequence (DNA): TGTGCCAGCAGCTTAAGAGCTAGAGGCGGACTCACAGATACGCAGTATTTT. Residues: CASSLRARGGLTDTQYF. J is TRBJ2-3 and V is TRBV7-3; D might be TRBD2 (5 bases). CDR1 and CDR2 (germline): SGHTA, FQGTGA. This CDR3 has 17 amino acids. Trimming removed 1 base at V and 2 bases at J, with 16 bases between.

This clonotype was counted between two and nine times. A much larger clonotype is one base distant, so this may be a read error. The chain is built from TRBV7-2 and TRBJ2-7; TRBD1 agrees at 8 bases. Trimming removed 5 bases from V and 7 bases from J; junction bases left unmatched: 16. Germline lookup yields CDR1 SGHTA and CDR2 FQGNSA. The CDR3 is 16 amino acids. The CDR3 loop is CASSKAPSQGAREQYF. The CDR3 coding sequence is TGTGCCAGCAGCAAAGCCCCGAGTCAGGGGGCGCGGGAGCAGTACTTC.